Here is one T cell receptor beta chain with its context. What it binds is unknown. This sample was taken from a study of response to subunit inactivated influenza vaccine. General study results and limits: Each seasonal influenza vaccination recruits few new T cells, the authors suggested.

TCRdb re-analysed the RT-PCR reads in MiXCR, keeping a single row per CDR3 protein. This repertoire shows around 490,000 distinct CDR3 sequences, around 8% found once; its top ten account for about an eighth. Unmatched junction bases numbered 3, after V lost 5 bases and J lost 8 bases. In germline, CDR1 is SGHTA, CDR2 FQGNSA. The CDR3 is 13 residues long. The sample was PBMCs from blood, taken less than 30 months after vaccination. The chain carries TRBV7-2 and TRBJ1-4; 9 positions match TRBD1. This TCR was sampled from a man aged 45 to 75 who received an inactivated influenza vaccine. The CDR3 DNA sequence: TGTGCCAGCAGCCGCGACAGGGGGGAAAAACTGTTTTTT. Residues: CASSRDRGEKLFF.